These 15 T cell receptor beta chains share one sample of origin, sequenced in a study. TCRdb reprocessed the 5' RACE reads with MiXCR, giving one entry per CDR3 protein. The sample lists around 8,300 distinct CDR3 sequences; roughly half were seen once. Treg sorting used a CD4+CD25+CD127-/low gate. The specimen sequenced was Tregs sorted from a lymph node. The source is a female donor with breast cancer.

The CDR3 DNA sequence: TGTGCCAGCAGTGGCGGGACAGGGCGCGAGCAGTACTTC. It codes for CASSGGTGREQYF. The chain joins TRBV2 to TRBJ2-7; 9 nucleotides agree with TRBD1. Per the germline V gene, CDR1 is SNHLY and CDR2 is FYNNEI. This CDR3 is 13 amino acids long. V shed 4 bases, J shed 6 bases, and the junction held 4 bases outside the gene matches.

This chain joins TRBV7-6 and TRBJ2-5; D is unresolved. Germline V gene sequence: CDR1 SGHVS, CDR2 FNYEAQ. V was pared by 5 bases and J by 0 bases, with 16 bases between. The CDR3 loop spans 16 amino acids. CDR3 loop: CASSPDSRLYQETQYF. Here the CDR3 DNA reads TGTGCCAGCAGCCCCGACTCGCGGCTGTACCAAGAGACCCAGTACTTC.

This clonotype has more than one count but fewer than ten. The chain uses TRBV15 and TRBJ2-7; 8 positions match TRBD1. The CDR3 extends over 16 amino acids. V lost 4 bases to trimming and J lost 0 bases; unmatched junction nucleotides: 8. The germline V gene encodes CDR1 LNHNV and CDR2 YYDKDF (reference sequence). The CDR3 DNA is TGTGCCACCAGCAACATGACAGGGGAGAGCTCCTACGAGCAGTACTTC. Amino acids: CATSNMTGESSYEQYF. Based on the CDR3 plus reference TRBV15 and TRBJ2-7, the full variable domain is DAMVIQNPRYQVTQFGKPVTLSCSQTLNHNVMYWYQQKSSQAPKLLFHYYDKDFNNEADTPDNFQSRRPNTSFCFLDIRSPGLGDTAMYLCATSNMTGESSYEQYFGPGTRLTVT.

CDR3 DNA: TGTGCCAGCAGCCCAGGGATCACTAGCGGGCCCGAGGGTGAGCAGTTCTTC. Residues: CASSPGITSGPEGEQFF. This chain links TRBV7-8 with TRBJ2-1; 9 bases line up with TRBD2. CDR1 is SGHVS, CDR2 FQNEAQ, per germline. Germline trimming cut 5 bases from V and 9 bases from J; bases unmatched to any gene: 17. This CDR3 spans 17 amino acids.

This clonotype has just a few counts. The chain carries TRBV20-1 and TRBJ2-7, with a weak D call TRBD1 (5 bases). The CDR3 totals 15 residues. Germline CDR1 reads DFQATT; CDR2 reads SNEGSKA (reference sequence). The V and J ends lost 5 bases and 2 bases respectively, with 19 bases between them. For the CDR3, the DNA is TGCAGTGCTGGAAATGCCGGACACGAGACCTACGAGCAGTACTTC. Protein sequence: CSAGNAGHETYEQYF.

This clonotype appeared a few times. The rearrangement uses TRBV4-1 and TRBJ2-7; 7 nucleotides align to TRBD2. The germline gives CDR1 MGHRA, CDR2 YSYEKL. The CDR3 extends over 16 amino acids. Trimming at V came to 0 bases and at J to 0 bases, leaving 5 bases not matched to a gene. CDR3 residues: CASSQDYGGSSYEQYF. The CDR3 DNA reads as TGCGCCAGCAGCCAAGATTATGGCGGGAGCTCCTACGAGCAGTACTTC.

The rearrangement uses TRBV4-1 and TRBJ1-1; weak D call: TRBD1 (6 bases). The V gene's germline CDR1 is MGHRA and CDR2 YSYEKL. CDR3 length equals 12 residues. V lost 8 bases to trimming and J lost 4 bases, with 11 bases between them. The CDR3 region has the DNA TGCGCCAGCGGGAAGGGGGGCACTGAAGCTTTCTTT. Its protein product is CASGKGGTEAFF.

This clonotype has just a few counts. V gene TRBV9 combines with J gene TRBJ2-2; the match to TRBD2 covers 10 bases. Trimming removed 4 bases from V and 0 bases from J; junction bases left unmatched: 12. CDR3 size: 19 residues. The germline V gene has CDR1 SGDLS and CDR2 YYNGEE. CDR3 sequence: CASSTSGASGGTNTGELFF. The CDR3 DNA reads as TGTGCCAGCAGCACCAGCGGAGCTAGCGGGGGAACGAACACCGGGGAGCTGTTTTTT.

Notes on this clonotype: Likely a read error: the CDR3 ends without its conserved phenylalanine or tryptophan. The gene calls are TRBV2 and TRBJ2-7; D is ambiguous. V was clipped by 4 bases and J by 0 bases, with 10 bases between them. Germline-derived CDR1 and CDR2 are SNHLY and FYNNEI. This CDR3 has 14 amino acids. CDR3 coding DNA: TGTGCCAGCAGTGGAGGTAGCCTCTCCTACGAGCAGTACCTC. Translation gives CASSGGSLSYEQYL.

The chain couples TRBV4-1 to TRBJ1-1, with unresolved D. The CDR3 loop spans 15 amino acids. V dropped 0 bases and J dropped 1 base, with 9 bases sitting between them. Germline values: CDR1 MGHRA, CDR2 YSYEKL. CDR3 in DNA: TGCGCCAGCAGCCAAGATCCTAGTCCGAACACTGAAGCTTTCTTT. Amino acid sequence: CASSQDPSPNTEAFF.

The chain uses TRBV7-9 and TRBJ2-1, with 12 bases fitting TRBD2. The CDR3 length is 16 residues. In germline, CDR1 is SEHNR, CDR2 FQNEAQ (reference sequence). Germline trimming cut 4 bases from V and 4 bases from J; bases unmatched to any gene: 5. The CDR3 protein is CASSSPGLAGYNEQFF. The CDR3 coding sequence is TGTGCCAGCAGCTCGCCGGGACTAGCGGGTTACAATGAGCAGTTCTTC.

The chain is built from TRBV11-3 and TRBJ2-2, with D possibly called TRBD1 or TRBD2 (5 bases each). The CDR3 sequence is 15 residues long. V was pared by 1 base and J by 7 bases, with 13 bases between. Germline-derived CDR1 and CDR2 are SGHNT and YENEEA. CDR3 sequence reads: CASSLGGELGGELFF. The CDR3 DNA reads TGTGCCAGCAGCTTAGGAGGGGAACTTGGCGGGGAGCTGTTTTTT.

The rearrangement uses TRBV2 and TRBJ2-3; D gene uncertain. The germline V and J ends were trimmed by 7 bases and 0 bases, with 20 bases remaining between them. The CDR3 totals 17 residues. Germline V gene data show CDR1 as SNHLY and CDR2 as FYNNEI. This chain's CDR3 is CASIDSGQRQSTDTQYF. The DNA for the CDR3 is TGTGCCAGCATCGACTCTGGGCAGCGCCAGAGCACAGATACGCAGTATTTT.

This chain links TRBV7-9 with TRBJ2-7; 7 positions agree with TRBD1. The germline V gene has CDR1 SEHNR and CDR2 FQNEAQ (reference sequence). This CDR3 is built from 13 residues. The ends lost 7 bases at V and 3 bases at J; junction bases unmatched: 6. In nucleotides, the CDR3 is TGTGCCAGCACCGGGACAGAGAACTACGAGCAGTACTTC. Translation: CASTGTENYEQYF.

The V and J genes are TRBV12-3 or TRBV12-4 and TRBJ1-2, with D possibly being TRBD1 (6 bases). V lost 6 bases, J lost 4 bases, and 15 bases lay in between. The CDR3 runs to 14 residues. As DNA, the CDR3 is TGTGCCAGCAGCGTAGGGGACACTACCTATGGCTACACCTTC. It translates to CASSVGDTTYGYTF.